This T cell receptor beta chain was retrieved from a study of blood T cell repertoires in COVID-19 (dated by TCRdb to 2020 to 2022). Study-wide context: Samples covering the acute and convalescent phases of COVID-19 were provided by collaborators in the United States, Italy and Spain. The prospective study material was composed of cDNA or gDNA derived from T cells, B-cell-depleted T cells, or PBMCs. The dataset comprised deeply sampled blood TCRbeta repertoires from subjects exposed to, actively infected with, or recovered from COVID-19. A freely available public database, intended as a resource for researchers studying the immune response to SARS-CoV-2, is where the repertoires were released. The samples were drawn from the first 160 participants of the ongoing ImmuneRACE study and from over 950 subjects provided by 6 global collaborators. The sample metadata nearly always contained a de-identified subject ID, COVID-19 status, age in years and sex. Where HLA class I and class II types were available, the types were taken from metadata supplied by the sample provider, not from assay-based typing. What the study reported, not specific to this receptor: Clinical and demographic metadata were provided uncurated, with the amount varying by source and participant.

TCRbeta CDR3 regions were amplified from genomic DNA by means of the immunoSEQ Assay, a bias-controlled multiplex PCR. From the authors' description of their analysis: The number of nucleated cells in each sample was estimated by amplification of reference gene primers within the assay. To quantify the absolute abundance of each unique TCRbeta CDR3 rearrangement, sequence reads were collapsed and filtered. Productive Simpson clonality was computed per sample as the square root of Simpson's diversity index over productive rearrangements. The table was pulled from immuneACCESS by TCRdb, which kept in-frame rearrangements only. Such tables lose some clones; where checked, under half of the loss comes from unresolved V genes, and the rest has no known cause. That table is the source of V, J and clone size, and D and trimming were worked out from the DNA. The sample table lists 190,000 or so clones, 75% to 90% of them with a count of one. The ten largest clones capture about 7% of the sample.

Whole blood was collected in K2EDTA tubes by collaborating institutions according to the institutions' own protocols. For TCRbeta analysis, collaborators shipped samples as frozen whole blood, isolated PBMCs, or DNA extracted from either of those sample types. Worth noting for this clone: The clone's antigen remains unknown. Base qualities are not at hand, and no much larger clone is one base apart.

Based on the germline V gene, the CDR1 and CDR2 sequences are SGDLS and YYNGEE. Trimming removed 2 bases from V and 6 bases from J; the gene matches leave 4 bases unexplained. The CDR3 covers 13 residues, taking in both the cysteine and the phenylalanine. The DNA shown is the 39-base CDR3, in frame from base 1. Rearrangement joined TRBV9 to TRBJ1-2, and 7 junctional nucleotides match TRBD1. This receptor was taken from a man between 40 and 49 years old with acute or convalescent COVID-19. The sequenced sample consisted of peripheral blood. The nucleotide sequence reads TGTGCCAGCAGCGTCACAGGGGTTGATGGCTACACCTTC. Its translation is CASSVTGVDGYTF.